Presented here are 5 T cell receptor beta chains from one specimen sequenced in a study of T cells in Graves' hyperthyroidism and ophthalmopathy. It was RNA transcripts that yielded the amplified TCR beta CDR3 regions. A set of HTBI primers served as the primers for a first-round RT-PCR of the TCR CDR3. TCRdb called the multiplex PCR reads again in MiXCR, with one record for every CDR3 protein. The sample lists fewer than 700,000 distinct CDR3 sequences; around 15% were seen once. The specimen was blood. Receptor source: a woman in her twenties or thirties with Graves' hyperthyroidism.

This clonotype was observed at least ten times. The chain links TRBV2 to TRBJ2-7; D possibly corresponds to TRBD1 (6 bases). Trimming took off 3 bases at V and 0 bases at J, with 12 bases between the two ends. There are 15 residues in the CDR3. Germline CDR1 SNHLY, CDR2 FYNNEI. CDR3 DNA: TGTGCCAGCAGTGACAGGGGCATGAGCTCCTACGAGCAGTACTTC. Its translation is CASSDRGMSSYEQYF.

This clonotype came up many times. The CDR3 DNA reads as TGTGCCAGCAGCTTCGGTTCTGGGGCCCTGAAAGAGACCCAGTACTTC. Its protein is CASSFGSGALKETQYF. The chain recombines TRBV5-5 with TRBJ2-5, with a tentative D call TRBD1 (5 bases). This CDR3 spans 16 amino acids. V dropped 2 bases and J dropped 3 bases, with 17 bases sitting between them. Germline loops: CDR1 SGHKS, CDR2 YYEKEE (reference sequence).

A few counts support this clonotype. This chain connects TRBV12-3 or TRBV12-4 to TRBJ2-1; 9 nucleotides align to TRBD1. The CDR3 has 15 amino acids. Unmatched junction bases numbered 7, after V lost 6 bases and J lost 4 bases. As DNA, the CDR3 is TGTGCCAGCAGCTCCGGGACAGGGCGATACAATGAGCAGTTCTTC. This codes for CASSSGTGRYNEQFF.

About this clonotype itself: Just one base apart from a much larger clone, this may be a read error. V is TRBV7-3 and J is TRBJ1-2, with D possibly TRBD1 on 5 matching bases. There are 13 residues in the CDR3. Germline V gives CDR1 SGHTA, CDR2 FQGTGA. CDR3 sequence: CVSARDGNYGYTF. The CDR3, as DNA: TGTGTCAGTGCCCGGGACGGAAACTATGGCTACACCTTC.

This clonotype was observed at least ten times. V is TRBV28 and J is TRBJ1-1, with 8 bases that match TRBD1. Germline-derived CDR1 and CDR2 are MDHEN and SYDVKM. J gave up 5 bases and V 6 bases, and 11 bases lay outside the gene matches. This CDR3 is 15 amino acids long. The CDR3 reads CASSPHRGIITEAFF. The DNA for the CDR3 is TGTGCCAGCAGCCCCCACAGGGGGATCATTACTGAAGCTTTCTTT.